This record covers a single T cell receptor beta chain. Its antigen is still unknown. The data originate from a study of cytomegalovirus exposure and HLA in healthy donors. Turning to the study itself: Roughly 80 million unique TCRs from HLA-typed donors made up an early data release.

The study's findings and limits: Later analysis revealed greater clonal expansion in HLA-associated TCR beta chains than in equally common others. The classifier reportedly diagnosed cytomegalovirus status with high sensitivity and specificity. Beyond CMV serostatus, there was no information to go on about immune exposure.

Use of 60 Vbeta and 13 Jbeta primers characterized the PCR. This table comes from immunoSEQ multiplex PCR, and its TCRdb copy is limited to in-frame clones, with some not included. The table has about 110,000 clones, around three quarters seen once; the top ten hold roughly 6%. Germline CDR1 reads MDHEN; CDR2 reads SYDVKM. This CDR3 region has 15 residues. Input material: PBMCs. The chain joins TRBV28 to TRBJ2-1; TRBD1 matches 8 bases. This clonotype was obtained from a woman aged 50 to 65 in good health and CMV-seropositive. CDR3 DNA sequence: TGTGCTACTTTATTCGGGACAGGTGCTTACAATGAGCAGTTCTTC. As protein: CATLFGTGAYNEQFF.